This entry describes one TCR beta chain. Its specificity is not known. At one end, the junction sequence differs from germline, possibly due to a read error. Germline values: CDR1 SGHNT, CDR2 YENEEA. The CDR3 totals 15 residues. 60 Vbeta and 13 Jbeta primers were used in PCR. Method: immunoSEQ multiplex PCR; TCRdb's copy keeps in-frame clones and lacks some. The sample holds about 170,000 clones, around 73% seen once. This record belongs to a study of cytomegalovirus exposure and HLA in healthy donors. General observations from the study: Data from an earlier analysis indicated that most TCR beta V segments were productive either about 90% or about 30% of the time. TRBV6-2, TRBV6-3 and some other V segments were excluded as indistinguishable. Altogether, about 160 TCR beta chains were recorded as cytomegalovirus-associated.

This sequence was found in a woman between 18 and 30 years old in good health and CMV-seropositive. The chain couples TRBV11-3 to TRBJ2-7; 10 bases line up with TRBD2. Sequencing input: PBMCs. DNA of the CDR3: TGTGCCGGCAGCATAACTAGCGGGGCAACTGGGGAGCAGTACTTC. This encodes CAGSITSGATGEQYF.